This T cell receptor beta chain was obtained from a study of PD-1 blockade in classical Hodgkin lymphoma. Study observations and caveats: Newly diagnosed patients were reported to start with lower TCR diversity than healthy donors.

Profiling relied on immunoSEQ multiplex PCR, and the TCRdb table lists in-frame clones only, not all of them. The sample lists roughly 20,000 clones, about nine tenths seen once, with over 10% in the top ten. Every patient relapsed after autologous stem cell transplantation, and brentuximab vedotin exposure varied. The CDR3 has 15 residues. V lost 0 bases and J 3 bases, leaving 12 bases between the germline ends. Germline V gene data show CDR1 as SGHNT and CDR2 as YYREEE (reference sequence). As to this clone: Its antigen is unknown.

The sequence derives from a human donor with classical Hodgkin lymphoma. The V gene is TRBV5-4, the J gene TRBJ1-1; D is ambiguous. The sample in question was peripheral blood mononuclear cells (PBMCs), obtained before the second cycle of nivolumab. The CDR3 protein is CASSLAGRTDTEAFF. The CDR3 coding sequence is TGTGCCAGCAGCTTGGCTGGCAGGACGGACACTGAAGCTTTCTTT. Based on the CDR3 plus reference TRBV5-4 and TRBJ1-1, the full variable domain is ETGVTQSPTHLIKTRGQQVTLRCSSQSGHNTVSWYQQALGQGPQFIFQYYREEENGRGNFPPRFSGLQFPNYSSELNVNALELDDSALYLCASSLAGRTDTEAFFGQGTRLTVV.